Presented here are 26 T cell receptor beta chains from one specimen sequenced in a study of graft-versus-host responses after intestinal transplantation. TCRdb keeps only in-frame clones here, not all; method: immunoSEQ multiplex PCR. The sample consists of 35,000 to 45,000 clones, about nine tenths of them appearing once. Sample: PBMCs, taken 267 days after transplant. These receptors originate from a human patient who received an intestinal transplant, so some T cells may come from the graft donor.

V and J are TRBV6-1 and TRBJ1-2; D is unclear. Trimming shortened V by 4 bases and J by 4 bases, and 10 bases separated the two germline ends. The CDR3 has 13 amino acids. CDR1 and CDR2 (germline): MNHNS, SASEGT. The CDR3 coding sequence is TGTGCCAGCAGTGCTGTTTCTGGCTATGGCTACACCTTC. Amino acids: CASSAVSGYGYTF.

This chain links TRBV19 with TRBJ2-1; 13 nucleotides match TRBD2. The CDR3 contains 17 residues. Trimming cost V 6 bases and J 0 bases; bases outside gene matches: 5. Germline lookup yields CDR1 LNHDA and CDR2 SQIVND (reference sequence). CDR3 sequence: CASSRTSGGNSYNEQFF. The CDR3 DNA reads TGTGCCAGTAGCCGGACTAGCGGGGGAAACTCCTACAATGAGCAGTTCTTC. The full variable domain, in which reference TRBV19 and TRBJ2-1 provide the parts outside the CDR3, is DGGITQSPKYLFRKEGQNVTLSCEQNLNHDAMYWYRQDPGQGLRLIYYSQIVNDFQKGDIAEGYSVSREKKESFPLTVTSAQKNPTAFYLCASSRTSGGNSYNEQFFGPGTRLTVL.

V usage is TRBV11-2 and J usage is TRBJ2-5, with D unresolved. The CDR3 totals 13 residues. CDR1 SGHAT and CDR2 FQNNGV come from the germline V gene. The V gene lost 0 bases and the J gene lost 0 bases, with 2 bases spanning the gap. CDR3 loop: CASSLEYQETQYF. The CDR3 DNA is TGTGCCAGCAGCTTAGAGTACCAAGAGACCCAGTACTTC.

The chain links TRBV4-1 to TRBJ2-1; D not resolved. CDR1 MGHRA and CDR2 YSYEKL come from the germline V gene. V dropped 2 bases and J dropped 4 bases, with 12 bases sitting between them. The CDR3 sequence is 15 residues long. Written as DNA, the CDR3 is TGCGCCAGCAGCCAAATCCCTCAGCTTTACAATGAGCAGTTCTTC. Translated: CASSQIPQLYNEQFF.

The chain uses TRBV2 and TRBJ1-2; the match to TRBD1 covers 11 bases. The CDR3 is made up of 14 amino acids. With 4 bases clipped from V and 4 bases from J, the junction kept 2 bases outside the gene matches. CDR1 and CDR2 from the germline V gene are SNHLY and FYNNEI. The CDR3 DNA is TGTGCCAGCAGTGGGGACAGGGGGAGCTATGGCTACACCTTC. It encodes CASSGDRGSYGYTF.

The chain is built from TRBV19 and TRBJ1-2; TRBD1 is a possible D gene (6 bases). Deletions cut 3 bases from V and 7 bases from J, with 12 bases between. Germline V CDR1 and CDR2: LNHDA, SQIVND (reference sequence). This CDR3 is 13 amino acids long. The CDR3 DNA reads TGTGCCAGTAGTATGGGCGAAGGGGGTGGCTACACCTTC. Amino acids: CASSMGEGGGYTF.

The chain joins TRBV5-6 to TRBJ1-2, with no clear D. The CDR3 contains 12 residues. The germline V gene has CDR1 SGHDT and CDR2 YYEEEE. Trimming left V 0 bases short and J 3 bases short, with 3 bases between. Here the CDR3 reads CASSLGDYGYTF. The DNA for the CDR3 is TGTGCCAGCAGCTTGGGAGACTATGGCTACACCTTC.

The rearrangement uses TRBV13 and TRBJ2-3, with 11 bases that match TRBD2. Germline V gene lookup returns CDR1 PRHDT and CDR2 FYEKMQ (reference sequence). The CDR3 runs 15 residues. V shed 1 base, J shed 5 bases, and the junction held 2 bases outside the gene matches. The CDR3: CASSLASGGLDTQYF. The CDR3 DNA reads TGTGCCAGCAGCTTAGCTAGCGGGGGGTTAGATACGCAGTATTTT.

The chain has TRBV6-1 and TRBJ2-7; a possible D gene is TRBD2 (5 bases). The length of the CDR3 is 15 residues. Germline values: CDR1 MNHNS, CDR2 SASEGT. V was trimmed by 4 bases and J by 4 bases, leaving 17 bases between them. The CDR3 DNA reads as TGTGCCAGCAGTGCACCCGGACTCCCGAAGTACGAGCAGTACTTC. This gives the protein CASSAPGLPKYEQYF.

V is TRBV27 and J is TRBJ1-6; weak D call: TRBD1 (5 bases). Germline V gene data show CDR1 as MNHEY and CDR2 as SMNVEV (reference sequence). Trimming took off 6 bases at V and 9 bases at J, with 12 bases between the two ends. This CDR3 has 13 residues. CDR3 region: CASRWQGGSPLHF. As DNA, the CDR3 is TGTGCCAGCAGGTGGCAGGGAGGTTCACCCCTCCACTTT.

The chain couples TRBV7-9 to TRBJ2-1, with 11 positions matching TRBD2. Germline lookup yields CDR1 SEHNR and CDR2 FQNEAQ (reference sequence). J lost 10 bases, V lost 5 bases, and 19 bases had no gene match. The CDR3 runs 18 residues. The CDR3 DNA is TGTGCCAGCAGCCCCGCCTTTAGGGTAGCGGGGGGGCCCGGGGAGCAGTTCTTC. Encoded protein: CASSPAFRVAGGPGEQFF.

The chain is built from TRBV6-1 and TRBJ1-1; D might be TRBD1 (6 bases). CDR1 is MNHNS, CDR2 SASEGT, per germline. V lost 6 bases to trimming and J lost 5 bases, with 16 bases between them. This CDR3 comprises 14 residues. Here the CDR3 reads CASRLGGLGTEAFF. CDR3 in DNA: TGTGCCAGCAGACTTGGGGGCCTGGGGACTGAAGCTTTCTTT.

This clone turned up a few times. The chain recombines TRBV6-6 with TRBJ2-5; D remains unclear. The V gene lost 6 bases and the J gene lost 5 bases, with 13 bases spanning the gap. The CDR3 contains 13 residues. CDR1 and CDR2 (germline): MNHNY, SVGAGI (reference sequence). The CDR3 sequence: CASSKDPLETQYF. The CDR3 DNA sequence: TGTGCCAGCAGCAAGGACCCGTTGGAGACCCAGTACTTC.

The J gene is TRBJ2-1, the V gene TRBV7-8; the D call may be TRBD1 or TRBD2 (5 bases each). The CDR3 runs 17 residues. V was cut by 5 bases and J by 7 bases, with 24 bases left in between. Germline V gives CDR1 SGHVS, CDR2 FQNEAQ. For the CDR3, the DNA is TGTGCCAGCAGCCACCCAGTCCGGGACCCGCTTTTGAATGAGCAGTTCTTC. Translation: CASSHPVRDPLLNEQFF.

This clone was picked up one time. The chain uses TRBV19 and TRBJ2-5; D uncertain. CDR3 length: 14 amino acids. Trimming left V 0 bases short and J 4 bases short, with 9 bases between. CDR1 and CDR2 (germline): LNHDA, SQIVND (reference sequence). CDR3 protein: CASSIDGYPETQYF. CDR3 in DNA: TGTGCCAGTAGTATAGACGGCTACCCAGAGACCCAGTACTTC.

The rearrangement uses TRBV15 and TRBJ1-6; a possible D gene is TRBD1 (6 bases). This CDR3 has 18 residues. Germline loops: CDR1 LNHNV, CDR2 YYDKDF (reference sequence). V dropped 2 bases and J dropped 8 bases, with 22 bases sitting between them. This CDR3 is CATSRTTGTGIKDSPLHF. The CDR3 bases are TGTGCCACCAGCAGAACTACAGGGACCGGAATTAAGGATTCACCCCTCCACTTT.

The rearrangement joins TRBV2 to TRBJ1-1; 8 bases align to TRBD1. V shed 6 bases and J 3 bases; nucleotides not matched to a gene: 9. This CDR3 spans 15 amino acids. Germline V gives CDR1 SNHLY, CDR2 FYNNEI. The CDR3 DNA follows: TGTGCCAGCAGCTACACACGACAGGGGTACACTGAAGCTTTCTTT. Amino acids: CASSYTRQGYTEAFF.

The rearrangement links TRBV6-1 to TRBJ2-3; 8 bases align to TRBD2. The CDR3 loop spans 15 amino acids. Losses at the gene ends were 9 bases for V and 4 bases for J; bases not matched to a gene: 12. Germline assignment: CDR1 MNHNS and CDR2 SASEGT. The CDR3 DNA reads as TGTGCCAGTCGCTTTAGCGGGGTGTCTGCAGATACGCAGTATTTT. It is translated as CASRFSGVSADTQYF.

The chain is built from TRBV29-1 and TRBJ1-1; tentatively, D is TRBD1 (6 bases). The V gene lost 5 bases and the J gene lost 11 bases, with 24 bases spanning the gap. The germline V gene encodes CDR1 SQVTM and CDR2 ANQGSEA. This CDR3 is 14 amino acids long. CDR3 coding DNA: TGCAGCGTTTGTATGGGCTTGGGGGGCCCCGGGGCTTTCTTT. Protein: CSVCMGLGGPGAFF.

The rearrangement links TRBV11-2 to TRBJ2-1; a possible D gene is TRBD1 (6 bases). V was pared by 3 bases and J by 7 bases, with 10 bases between. The CDR3 consists of 13 residues. Germline assignment: CDR1 SGHAT and CDR2 FQNNGV. The CDR3 protein is CASSFNRANEQFF. The CDR3 DNA reads as TGTGCCAGCAGCTTCAACAGGGCAAATGAGCAGTTCTTC.

The rearrangement links TRBV5-6 to TRBJ2-3, with TRBD2 identical over 7 bases. The CDR3 totals 15 residues. The germline V gene has CDR1 SGHDT and CDR2 YYEEEE. Germline trimming cut 0 bases from V and 5 bases from J; bases unmatched to any gene: 6. The DNA of the CDR3 is TGTGCCAGCAGCTTGGAGACTAGCATGGAAGATACGCAGTATTTT. Residues: CASSLETSMEDTQYF.

The CDR3 reads CAIQTLTEQFF. The CDR3 nucleotides read TGTGCCATCCAGACACTCACGGAGCAGTTCTTC. The chain couples TRBV5-4 to TRBJ2-1; D unclear. Trimming shortened V by 9 bases and J by 10 bases, and 14 bases separated the two germline ends. In germline, CDR1 is SGHNT, CDR2 YYREEE (reference sequence). This CDR3 contains 11 residues.

This chain connects TRBV4-1 to TRBJ1-6; D not certain. Germline assignment: CDR1 MGHRA and CDR2 YSYEKL. CDR3 length: 16 residues. V was cut by 0 bases and J by 5 bases, with 11 bases left in between. The CDR3 DNA follows: TGCGCCAGCAGCCAAGATTTGGCGGCCGATAATTCACCCCTCCACTTT. It codes for CASSQDLAADNSPLHF.

This clone was detected once. V and J are TRBV7-6 and TRBJ2-7, with TRBD1 matching 9 bases. J gave up 3 bases and V 5 bases, and 11 bases lay outside the gene matches. The CDR3 spans 16 residues. CDR1 and CDR2 (germline): SGHVS, FNYEAQ. Written as DNA, the CDR3 is TGTGCCAGCAGCCCGCGACCGGGACAGGGATTCTACGAGCAGTACTTC. Its protein is CASSPRPGQGFYEQYF.

This clone was seen only once. The chain recombines TRBV5-6 with TRBJ2-7, with D unresolved. V lost 4 bases and J lost 6, with 14 bases in between. Looked up from germline, CDR1 is SGHDT and CDR2 is YYEEEE. This CDR3 spans 13 amino acids. The CDR3 here is CASSPVAAAEQYF. The CDR3 DNA reads as TGTGCCAGCAGCCCAGTTGCAGCTGCCGAGCAGTACTTC.

The chain carries TRBV21-1 and TRBJ2-5; the table's TRBD1 call for D was not verified on the DNA. TRBV21-1 represents a pseudogene. This CDR3 is built from 12 residues. CDR3 nucleotide sequence: TGTGCCAGACCGACAGGGGTTGAGACCCAGTACTTC. Its translation is CARPTGVETQYF.